This T cell receptor beta chain emerged from a study of T-cell memory formation after mild COVID-19 (TCRdb year 2021). Some background on the complete study: TCR sequence clusters from the two donors were largely donor specific. The cohort was made up of two young adult volunteers, one female and one male, who were previously healthy. In a couple of donors, T-cell clones that expanded and contracted after mild COVID-19 were tracked by sequencing TCRalpha and TCRbeta repertoires over time. The paper as a whole reports these results and caveats: Some responding clones were found in pre-infection memory, which suggests that pre-existing cross-reactive memory T cells took part in the SARS-CoV-2 response. The study covered only a couple of mild cases, and larger cohorts including severe cases with pre-infection samples were considered necessary. Whether the second-wave clones peaking on day 37 were SARS-CoV-2 specific was not confirmed. Contracting CD4+ clones turned up mainly in the CM and EM memory subsets, whereas EMRA was where CD8+ clones were enriched. Clones contracting from day 15 to 85 had balanced CD4/CD8 phenotypes, while a second wave expanding from day 15 to 37 was biased towards CD4+.

With regard to this clonotype: This clone's antigen is unknown. No much larger clonotype is one base removed from it; base qualities were not supplied.

Reads for this sample came from an Illumina NovaSeq 6000. TCRalpha and TCRbeta cDNA libraries were constructed by 5'RACE with constant-segment primers, with sample barcodes and unique molecular identifiers being introduced. RNA was extracted from every sample with Trizol reagent. The libraries were amplified in two PCR steps, and the second step added a second sample barcode and Illumina TruSeq adapters. Sequencing of the libraries was done on an Illumina NovaSeq, producing 2 x 150 bp paired-end reads. In the authors' own workflow: Reads were demultiplexed and collapsed into UMI-guided consensus sequences with migec v1.2.7. Using mixcr v2.1.11, UMI consensuses were aligned to TRA and TRB V and J templates and then assembled into clonotypes. Clonotypes were classified as expanded or contracted when called significant by both edgeR and NoisET, with noise models trained on biological replicates. For edgeR calls, the cutoffs were a false discovery rate-adjusted p below 0.01 and a log2 fold-change threshold of 1. As an exploratory analysis of dynamics, max-normalized trajectories of the 1000 most abundant clonotypes were examined with PCA combined with hierarchical clustering. The CD4 or CD8 phenotype of responding clones was assigned using the separately sequenced CD4+ and CD8+ repertoires. TCRdb reworked the public reads: Q25 trimming with fastp, MiXCR clone assembly, productive beta chains retained. Identical CDR3 proteins give one entry, which carries the most common genes and DNA. V and J calls and clone size were set by TCRdb, not the authors. Present in this sample are about 360,000 distinct CDR3 sequences, approximately 15% of which were seen just once. Clones ranked in the top ten supply roughly a fifth of the sample.

PBMCs were isolated by Ficoll-Paque density gradient centrifugation. V loses 6 bases of germline sequence and J loses 4 bases, and the interval between the two ends is 16 bases. Counted from cysteine to phenylalanine, this CDR3 has 14 amino acids. The retained sequence is limited to the CDR3, 42 bases, with the frame set at the first base. CDR1 and CDR2 are drawn from the germline V gene: SQVTM, ANQGSEA. The sequence links TRBV29-1 to TRBJ2-1; D gene: possibly TRBD1, on 5 matching bases. This clonotype was obtained from a man aged 18 to 30 who had mild COVID-19 (a few samples of this study predate the infection). The sample titles of this study are shuffled in the database, so cell type and time point are left out; the donor was told from shared clones. The sample consisted of PBMCs or a T cell subset sorted from them (not recorded which). The CDR3 has the sequence CSVLTTDSYNEQFF. The nucleotide sequence reads as follows: TGCAGCGTCCTAACTACTGACAGTTACAATGAGCAGTTCTTC.